These T cell receptor beta chains were read from a single sample in a study of identical twins. From the 5' RACE reads, TCRdb called clonotypes with MiXCR, one entry per CDR3 protein. Of 700,000 or so distinct CDR3 sequences listed, roughly 8% are singletons. The sample was also reused in another study, on yellow fever vaccine responses in identical twins.

Sequencing was done on a sample of PBMCs. These receptors all come from a woman aged 18-29 years in good health. CDR3s include the opening cysteine and the closing phenylalanine or tryptophan. The order of the fields is V gene, J gene, D gene, clone size, CDR3 protein, CDR3 DNA. The D gene is left open where the match is weak. Clone size is given for some rows only: seen once, a few or many times, or a class if the clone is expanded.

V gene: TRBV7-8; J gene: TRBJ2-1; D gene: TRBD2; clone size: few; CDR3 protein: CASSLRGGGRSYNEQFF; CDR3 DNA: TGTGCCAGCAGCTTACGCGGGGGGGGACGCTCCTACAATGAGCAGTTCTTC
V gene: TRBV20-1; J gene: TRBJ2-7; D gene: NA; clone size: NA; CDR3 protein: CSARTAERSYEQYF; CDR3 DNA: TGCAGTGCTAGAACTGCAGAAAGGTCCTACGAGCAGTACTTC
V gene: TRBV12-3/TRBV12-4; J gene: TRBJ2-5; D gene: NA; clone size: NA; CDR3 protein: CASRHRDPERQETQYF; CDR3 DNA: TGTGCCAGCAGACACCGGGACCCCGAAAGACAAGAGACCCAGTACTTC
V gene: TRBV10-3; J gene: TRBJ1-1; D gene: NA; clone size: NA; CDR3 protein: CAISDLGDTEAFF; CDR3 DNA: TGTGCCATCAGTGATCTGGGGGACACTGAAGCTTTCTTT
V gene: TRBV6-5; J gene: TRBJ2-5; D gene: NA; clone size: many; CDR3 protein: CASSYGRMVETQYF; CDR3 DNA: TGTGCCAGCAGTTATGGACGGATGGTGGAGACCCAGTACTTC
V gene: TRBV7-9; J gene: TRBJ1-1; D gene: TRBD1; clone size: NA; CDR3 protein: CASSLAQGAKTEAFF; CDR3 DNA: TGTGCCAGCAGCTTGGCCCAGGGGGCAAAAACTGAAGCTTTCTTT
V gene: TRBV9; J gene: TRBJ2-7; D gene: TRBD1; clone size: NA; CDR3 protein: CASSENDRVDEQYF; CDR3 DNA: TGTGCCAGCAGTGAAAACGACAGGGTCGACGAGCAGTACTTC
V gene: TRBV11-2; J gene: TRBJ2-5; D gene: NA; clone size: NA; CDR3 protein: CASSFIGHQETQYF; CDR3 DNA: TGTGCCAGCAGCTTTATAGGACACCAAGAGACCCAGTACTTC
V gene: TRBV9; J gene: TRBJ2-7; D gene: NA; clone size: NA; CDR3 protein: CASSVEGGGYEQYF; CDR3 DNA: TGTGCCAGCAGCGTAGAAGGGGGAGGTTACGAGCAGTACTTC
V gene: TRBV6-5; J gene: TRBJ2-7; D gene: NA; clone size: few; CDR3 protein: CASSYSRVGVRPYEQYF; CDR3 DNA: TGTGCCAGCAGTTACTCCCGGGTGGGGGTAAGACCCTACGAGCAGTACTTC
V gene: TRBV28; J gene: TRBJ2-7; D gene: TRBD2; clone size: NA; CDR3 protein: CASSRSTSGSYEQYF; CDR3 DNA: TGTGCCAGCAGTCGCTCGACTAGCGGGAGCTACGAGCAGTACTTC
V gene: TRBV4-3; J gene: TRBJ2-3; D gene: NA; clone size: few; CDR3 protein: CASSSGSKGTDTQYF; CDR3 DNA: TGCGCCAGCAGTTCCGGGTCCAAGGGCACAGATACGCAGTATTTT
V gene: TRBV9; J gene: TRBJ1-5; D gene: NA; clone size: few; CDR3 protein: CASSPHPGGDQPQHF; CDR3 DNA: TGTGCCAGCAGCCCCCATCCGGGAGGGGATCAGCCCCAGCATTTT
V gene: TRBV27; J gene: TRBJ2-1; D gene: NA; clone size: NA; CDR3 protein: CASSLSNPGPAYNEQFF; CDR3 DNA: TGTGCCAGCAGTTTATCGAATCCAGGGCCAGCCTACAATGAGCAGTTCTTC